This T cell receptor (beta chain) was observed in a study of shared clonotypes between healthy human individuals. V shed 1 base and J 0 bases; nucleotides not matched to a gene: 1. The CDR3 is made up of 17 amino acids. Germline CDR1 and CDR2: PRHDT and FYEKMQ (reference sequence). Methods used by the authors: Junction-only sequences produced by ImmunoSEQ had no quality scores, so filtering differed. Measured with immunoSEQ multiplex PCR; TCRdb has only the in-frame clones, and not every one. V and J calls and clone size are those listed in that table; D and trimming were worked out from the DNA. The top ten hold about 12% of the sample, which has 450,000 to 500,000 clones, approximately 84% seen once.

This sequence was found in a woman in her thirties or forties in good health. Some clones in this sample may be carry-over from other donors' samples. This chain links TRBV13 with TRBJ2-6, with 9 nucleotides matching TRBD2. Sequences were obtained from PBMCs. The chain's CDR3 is CASSLASGNSGANVLTF. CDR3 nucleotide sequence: TGTGCCAGCAGCTTAGCTAGCGGGAACTCTGGGGCCAACGTCCTGACTTTC.